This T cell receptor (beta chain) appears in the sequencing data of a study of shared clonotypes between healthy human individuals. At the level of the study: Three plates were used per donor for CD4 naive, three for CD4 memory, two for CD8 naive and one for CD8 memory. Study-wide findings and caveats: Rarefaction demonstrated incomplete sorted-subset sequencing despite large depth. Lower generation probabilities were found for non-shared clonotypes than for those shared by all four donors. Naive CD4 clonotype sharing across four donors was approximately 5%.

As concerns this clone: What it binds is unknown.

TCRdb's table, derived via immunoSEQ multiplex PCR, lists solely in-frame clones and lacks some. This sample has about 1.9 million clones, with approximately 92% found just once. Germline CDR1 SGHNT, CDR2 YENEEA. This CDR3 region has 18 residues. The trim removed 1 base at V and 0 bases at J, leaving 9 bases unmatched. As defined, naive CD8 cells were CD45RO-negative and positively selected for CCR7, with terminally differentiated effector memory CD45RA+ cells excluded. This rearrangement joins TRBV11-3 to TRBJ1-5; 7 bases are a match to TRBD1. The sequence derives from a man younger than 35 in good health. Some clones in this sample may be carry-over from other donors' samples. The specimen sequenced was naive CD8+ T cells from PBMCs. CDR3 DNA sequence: TGTGCCAGCAGCTTAGGAAAGAAGACAGGGAGTAGCAATCAGCCCCAGCATTTT. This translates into CASSLGKKTGSSNQPQHF.